This T cell receptor beta chain appears in the sequencing data of a study of OX40 agonist ivuxolimab in advanced cancers. Study results and caveats: Averaged across samples, CD8+ T cells carried more expanded clones than CD4+ did. At 0.1 to 3.0 mg/kg and by week 6, clonal expansion occurred in CD4+ and CD8+ blood T cells.

A remark on this clone: Its specificity is unknown.

This CDR3 contains 13 residues. Germline assignment: CDR1 SGHAT and CDR2 FQNNGV. Trimming removed 4 bases at V and 5 bases at J, with 9 bases between. Some clones are missing from TCRdb's copy, which holds only in-frame ones; the method was immunoSEQ multiplex PCR. The table records 75,000 to 80,000 clones, around four fifths of them present only once. This sequence originates from an adult with an advanced solid tumor such as melanoma, head and neck, liver or kidney cancer. This specimen consisted of CD4+ or CD8+ T cells sorted from blood, obtained in a trial of the OX40 agonist ivuxolimab. The chain couples TRBV11-2 to TRBJ1-5; D might be TRBD1 (5 bases). CDR3 bases: TGTGCCAGCAGCTCTCAACAGGATCAGCCCCAGCATTTT. This sequence encodes CASSSQQDQPQHF. Filled out from reference TRBV11-2 and TRBJ1-5, the complete variable domain reads EAGVAQSPRYKIIEKRQSVAFWCNPISGHATLYWYQQILGQGPKLLIQFQNNGVVDDSQLPKDRFSAERLKGVDSTLKIQPAKLEDSAVYLCASSSQQDQPQHFGDGTRLSIL.